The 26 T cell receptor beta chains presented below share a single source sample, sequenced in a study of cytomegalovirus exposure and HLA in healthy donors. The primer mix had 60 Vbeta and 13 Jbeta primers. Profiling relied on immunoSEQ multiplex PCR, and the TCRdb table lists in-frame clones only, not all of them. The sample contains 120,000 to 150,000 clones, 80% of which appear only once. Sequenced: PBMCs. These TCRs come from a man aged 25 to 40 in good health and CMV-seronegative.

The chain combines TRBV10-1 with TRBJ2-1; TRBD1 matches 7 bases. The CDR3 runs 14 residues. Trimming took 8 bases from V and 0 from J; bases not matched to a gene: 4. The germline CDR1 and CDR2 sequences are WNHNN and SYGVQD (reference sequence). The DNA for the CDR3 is TGCGCCAGCCGGGACAGCAACTCCTACAATGAGCAGTTCTTC. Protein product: CASRDSNSYNEQFF.

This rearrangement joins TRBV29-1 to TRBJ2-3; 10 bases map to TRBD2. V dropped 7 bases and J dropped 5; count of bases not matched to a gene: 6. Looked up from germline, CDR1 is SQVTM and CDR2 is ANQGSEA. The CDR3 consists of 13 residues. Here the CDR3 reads CSGASGGVDTQYF. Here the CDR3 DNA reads TGCAGCGGTGCCAGCGGGGGGGTAGATACGCAGTATTTT.

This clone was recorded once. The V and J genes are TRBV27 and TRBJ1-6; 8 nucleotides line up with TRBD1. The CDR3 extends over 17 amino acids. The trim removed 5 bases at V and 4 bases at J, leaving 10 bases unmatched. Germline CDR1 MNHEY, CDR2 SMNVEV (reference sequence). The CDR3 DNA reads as TGTGCCAGCAGTCCTCAACCAGGGGGCTCGTATAATTCACCCCTCCACTTT. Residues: CASSPQPGGSYNSPLHF.

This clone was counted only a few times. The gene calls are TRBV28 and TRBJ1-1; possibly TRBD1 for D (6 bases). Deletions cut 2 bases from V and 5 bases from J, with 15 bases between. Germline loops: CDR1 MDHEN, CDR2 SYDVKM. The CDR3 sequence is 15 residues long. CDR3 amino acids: CASSLGGGAVTEAFF. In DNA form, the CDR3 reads TGTGCCAGCAGTTTAGGCGGGGGCGCGGTTACTGAAGCTTTCTTT.

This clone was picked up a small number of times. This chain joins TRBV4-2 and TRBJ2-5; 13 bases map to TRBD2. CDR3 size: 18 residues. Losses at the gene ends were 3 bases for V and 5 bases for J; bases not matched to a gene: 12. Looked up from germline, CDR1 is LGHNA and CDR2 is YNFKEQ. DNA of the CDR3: TGTGCCAGCAGCCATGACGGGACTAGCGGGACGTGGTGGGAGACCCAGTACTTC. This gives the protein CASSHDGTSGTWWETQYF.

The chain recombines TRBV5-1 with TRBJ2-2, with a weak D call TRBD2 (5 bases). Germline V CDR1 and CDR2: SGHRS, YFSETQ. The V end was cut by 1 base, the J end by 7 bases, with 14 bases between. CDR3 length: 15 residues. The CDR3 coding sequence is TGCGCCAGCAGCTTGATCTTCGGGGAAGGCGGGGAGCTGTTTTTT. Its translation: CASSLIFGEGGELFF.

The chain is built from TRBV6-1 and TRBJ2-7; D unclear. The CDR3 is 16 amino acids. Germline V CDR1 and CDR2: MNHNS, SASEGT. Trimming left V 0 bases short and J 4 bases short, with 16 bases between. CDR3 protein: CASSEARSGRSYEQYF. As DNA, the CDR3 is TGTGCCAGCAGTGAAGCGCGCTCCGGCAGGTCGTACGAGCAGTACTTC.

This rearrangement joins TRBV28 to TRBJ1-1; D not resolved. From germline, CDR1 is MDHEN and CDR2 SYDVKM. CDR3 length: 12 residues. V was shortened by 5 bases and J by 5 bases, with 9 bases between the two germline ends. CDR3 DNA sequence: TGTGCCAGCAGTGCTGTCGGGACTGAAGCTTTCTTT. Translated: CASSAVGTEAFF. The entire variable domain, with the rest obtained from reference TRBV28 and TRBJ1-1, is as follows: DVKVTQSSRYLVKRTGEKVFLECVQDMDHENMFWYRQDPGLGLRLIYFSYDVKMKEKGDIPEGYSVSREKKERFSLILESASTNQTSMYLCASSAVGTEAFFGQGTRLTVV.

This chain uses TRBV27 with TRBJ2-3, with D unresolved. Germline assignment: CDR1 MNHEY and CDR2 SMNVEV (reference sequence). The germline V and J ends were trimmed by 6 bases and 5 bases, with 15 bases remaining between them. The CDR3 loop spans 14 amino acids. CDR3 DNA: TGTGCCAGCAGGCCTTCAGGTGGAAGAGATACGCAGTATTTT. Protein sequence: CASRPSGGRDTQYF.

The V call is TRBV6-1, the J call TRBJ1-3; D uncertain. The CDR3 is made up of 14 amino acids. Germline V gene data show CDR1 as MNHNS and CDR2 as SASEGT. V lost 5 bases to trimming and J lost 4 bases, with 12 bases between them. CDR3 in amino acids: CASSPLGSGNTIYF. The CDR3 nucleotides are TGTGCCAGCAGTCCCCTAGGGAGCGGAAACACCATATATTTT.

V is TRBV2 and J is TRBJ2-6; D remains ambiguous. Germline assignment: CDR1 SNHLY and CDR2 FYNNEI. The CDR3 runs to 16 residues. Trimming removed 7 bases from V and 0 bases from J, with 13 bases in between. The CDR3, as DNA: TGTGCCAGCAACGGGTTAAGTGGCTCTGGGGCCAACGTCCTGACTTTC. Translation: CASNGLSGSGANVLTF.

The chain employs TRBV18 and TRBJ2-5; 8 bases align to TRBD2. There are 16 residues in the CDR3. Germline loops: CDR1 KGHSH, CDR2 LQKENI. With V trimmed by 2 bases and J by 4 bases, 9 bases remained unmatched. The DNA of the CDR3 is TGTGCCAGCTCACCAGTGCCAGCGGGAGTAGGAGAGACCCAGTACTTC. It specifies CASSPVPAGVGETQYF.

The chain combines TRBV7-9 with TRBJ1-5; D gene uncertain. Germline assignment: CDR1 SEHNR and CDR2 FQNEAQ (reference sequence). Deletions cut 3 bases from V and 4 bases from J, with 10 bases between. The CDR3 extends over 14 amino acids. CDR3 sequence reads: CASSFAGKNQPQHF. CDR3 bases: TGTGCCAGCAGCTTTGCGGGGAAAAATCAGCCCCAGCATTTT. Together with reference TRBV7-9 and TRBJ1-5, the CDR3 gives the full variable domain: DTGVSQNPRHKITKRGQNVTFRCDPISEHNRLYWYRQTLGQGPEFLTYFQNEAQLEKSRLLSDRFSAERPKGSFSTLEIQRTEQGDSAMYLCASSFAGKNQPQHFGDGTRLSIL.

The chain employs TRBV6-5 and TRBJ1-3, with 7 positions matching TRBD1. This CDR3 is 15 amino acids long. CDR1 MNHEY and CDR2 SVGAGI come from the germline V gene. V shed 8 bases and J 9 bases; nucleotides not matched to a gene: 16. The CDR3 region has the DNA TGTGCCAGCGGGGTTACCGGGACAGCCTCCAGCACCATATATTTT. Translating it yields CASGVTGTASSTIYF.

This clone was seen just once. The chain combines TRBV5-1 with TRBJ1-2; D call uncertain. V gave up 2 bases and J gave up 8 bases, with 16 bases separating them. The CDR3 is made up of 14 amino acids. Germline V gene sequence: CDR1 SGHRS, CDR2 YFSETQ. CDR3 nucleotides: TGCGCCAGCAGCTTACCGGGTGACCTCCTCGGCTACACCTTC. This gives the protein CASSLPGDLLGYTF.

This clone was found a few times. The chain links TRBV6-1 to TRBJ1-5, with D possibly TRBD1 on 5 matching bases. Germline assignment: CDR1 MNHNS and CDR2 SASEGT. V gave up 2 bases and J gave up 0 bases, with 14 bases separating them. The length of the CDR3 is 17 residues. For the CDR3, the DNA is TGTGCCAGCAGTGAATCACAGGTATACTATAGCAATCAGCCCCAGCATTTT. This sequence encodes CASSESQVYYSNQPQHF.

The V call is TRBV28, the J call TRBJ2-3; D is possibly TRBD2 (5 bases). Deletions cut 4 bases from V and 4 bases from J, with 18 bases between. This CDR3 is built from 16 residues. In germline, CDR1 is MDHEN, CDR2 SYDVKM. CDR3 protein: CASSSEGLEKSDTQYF. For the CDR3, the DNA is TGTGCCAGCAGTTCCGAAGGACTGGAGAAATCAGATACGCAGTATTTT.

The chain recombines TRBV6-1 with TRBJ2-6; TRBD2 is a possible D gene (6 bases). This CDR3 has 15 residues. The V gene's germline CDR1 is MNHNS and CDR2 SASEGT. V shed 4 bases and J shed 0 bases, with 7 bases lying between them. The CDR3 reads CASSGRVSGANVLTF. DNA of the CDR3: TGTGCCAGCAGTGGGAGGGTCTCTGGGGCCAACGTCCTGACTTTC.

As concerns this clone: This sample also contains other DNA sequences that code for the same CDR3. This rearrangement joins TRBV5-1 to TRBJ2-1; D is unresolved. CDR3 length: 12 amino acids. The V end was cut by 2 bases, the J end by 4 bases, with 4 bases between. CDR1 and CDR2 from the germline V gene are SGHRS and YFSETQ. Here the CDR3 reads CASSFLYNEQFF. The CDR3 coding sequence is TGCGCCAGCAGCTTCTTATACAATGAGCAGTTCTTC.

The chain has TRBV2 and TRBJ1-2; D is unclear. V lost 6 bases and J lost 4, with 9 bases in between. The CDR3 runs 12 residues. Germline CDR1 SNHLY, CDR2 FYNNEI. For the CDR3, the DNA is TGTGCCAGCAGGTCGGAGTTCTATGGCTACACCTTC. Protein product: CASRSEFYGYTF.

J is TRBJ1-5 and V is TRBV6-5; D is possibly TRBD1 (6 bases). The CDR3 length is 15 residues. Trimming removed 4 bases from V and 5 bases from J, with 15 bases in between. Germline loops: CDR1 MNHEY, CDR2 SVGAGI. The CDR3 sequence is CASSSEGRGHQPQHF. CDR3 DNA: TGTGCCAGCAGTTCCGAAGGCAGGGGCCATCAGCCCCAGCATTTT.

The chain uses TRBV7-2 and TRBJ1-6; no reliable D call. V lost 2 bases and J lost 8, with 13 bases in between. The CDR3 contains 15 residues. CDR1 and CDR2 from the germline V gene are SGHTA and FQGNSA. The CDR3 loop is CASSLRGRVDSPLHF. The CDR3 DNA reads TGTGCCAGCAGCTTAAGAGGGAGGGTTGATTCACCCCTCCACTTT.

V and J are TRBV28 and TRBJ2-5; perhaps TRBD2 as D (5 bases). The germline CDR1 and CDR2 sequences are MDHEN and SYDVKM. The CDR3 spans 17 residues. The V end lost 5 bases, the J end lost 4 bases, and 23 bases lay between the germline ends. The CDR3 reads CASSRGIRVKGIETQYF. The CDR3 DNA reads TGTGCCAGCAGTCGGGGTATTCGGGTGAAGGGTATAGAGACCCAGTACTTC.

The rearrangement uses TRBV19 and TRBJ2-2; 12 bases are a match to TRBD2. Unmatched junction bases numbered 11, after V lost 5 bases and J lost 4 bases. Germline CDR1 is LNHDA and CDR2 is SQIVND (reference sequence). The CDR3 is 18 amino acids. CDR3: CASSVTSGGIGGTGELFF. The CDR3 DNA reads TGTGCCAGTAGTGTAACTAGCGGGGGGATCGGGGGCACCGGGGAGCTGTTTTTT.

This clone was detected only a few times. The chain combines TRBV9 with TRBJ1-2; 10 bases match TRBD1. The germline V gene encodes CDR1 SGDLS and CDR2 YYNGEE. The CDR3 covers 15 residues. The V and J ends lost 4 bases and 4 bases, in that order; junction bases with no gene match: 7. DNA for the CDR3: TGTGCCAGCAGCCCCCGACAGGGGGCGACCTATGGCTACACCTTC. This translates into CASSPRQGATYGYTF.

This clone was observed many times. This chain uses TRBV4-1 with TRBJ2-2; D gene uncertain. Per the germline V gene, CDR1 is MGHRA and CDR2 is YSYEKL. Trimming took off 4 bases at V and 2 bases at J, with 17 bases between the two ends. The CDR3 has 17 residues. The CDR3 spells CASSLLTPPSNTGELFF. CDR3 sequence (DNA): TGCGCCAGCAGCCTCCTTACTCCACCATCCAACACCGGGGAGCTGTTTTTT.